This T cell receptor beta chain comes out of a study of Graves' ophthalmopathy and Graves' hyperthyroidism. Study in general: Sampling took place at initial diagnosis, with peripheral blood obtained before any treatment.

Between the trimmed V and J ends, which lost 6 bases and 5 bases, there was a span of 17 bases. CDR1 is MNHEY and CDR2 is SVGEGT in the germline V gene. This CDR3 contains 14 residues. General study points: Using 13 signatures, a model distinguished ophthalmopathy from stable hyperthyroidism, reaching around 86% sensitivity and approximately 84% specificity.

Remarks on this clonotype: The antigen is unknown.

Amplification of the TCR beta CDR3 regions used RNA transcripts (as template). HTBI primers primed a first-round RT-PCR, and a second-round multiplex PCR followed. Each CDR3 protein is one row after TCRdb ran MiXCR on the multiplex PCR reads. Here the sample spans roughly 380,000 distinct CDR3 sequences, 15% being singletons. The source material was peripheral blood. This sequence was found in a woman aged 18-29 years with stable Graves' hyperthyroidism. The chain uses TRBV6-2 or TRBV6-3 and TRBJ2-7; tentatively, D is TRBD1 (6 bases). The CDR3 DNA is TGTGCCAGCAGAACGTCCGGGACAAGCGACGAGCAGTACTTC. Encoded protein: CASRTSGTSDEQYF.